Listed here are 8 T cell receptor beta chains from one sample, sequenced in a study of blood T cell repertoires in COVID-19. Sequencing was performed with immunoSEQ multiplex PCR; in TCRdb, only in-frame clones are kept and a portion is missing. Among 80,000 to 95,000 clones listed, roughly four fifths were seen once. Sequencing was carried out using peripheral blood. These TCRs come from an elderly man with COVID-19, enrolled during active disease.

This clone has just one count. V is TRBV5-1 and J is TRBJ2-1; TRBD2 aligns across 11 bases. After removal of 0 bases from V and 4 bases from J, the junction contained 9 bases not matched to a gene. The CDR3 extends over 18 amino acids. CDR1 is SGHRS, CDR2 YFSETQ, per germline. The CDR3 reads CASSLAAPGLADYNEQFF. In DNA form, the CDR3 reads TGCGCCAGCAGCTTGGCGGCCCCGGGACTAGCGGATTACAATGAGCAGTTCTTC. The full variable domain, with the rest looked up from reference TRBV5-1 and TRBJ2-1, is KAGVTQTPRYLIKTRGQQVTLSCSPISGHRSVSWYQQTPGQGLQFLFEYFSETQRNKGNFPGRFSGRQFSNSRSEMNVSTLELGDSALYLCASSLAAPGLADYNEQFFGPGTRLTVL.

The count of this clone is one. The chain carries TRBV10-2 and TRBJ1-1, with 7 bases aligning to TRBD1. V gave up 6 bases and J gave up 1 base; unmatched junction bases: 5. CDR1 and CDR2 (germline): WSHSY, SAAADI. The CDR3 runs to 14 residues. The chain's CDR3 is CASREGAGNTEAFF. The DNA of the CDR3 is TGCGCCAGCAGGGAGGGGGCAGGGAACACTGAAGCTTTCTTT.

The rearrangement links TRBV19 to TRBJ1-6, with TRBD1 matching 7 bases. This CDR3 contains 13 residues. V trimming: 7 bases; J trimming: 7 bases; junction bases outside the gene matches: 4. CDR1 is LNHDA and CDR2 is SQIVND in the germline V gene (reference sequence). The CDR3 reads CASTGTANSPLHF. The CDR3 coding sequence is TGTGCCAGTACTGGGACAGCGAATTCACCCCTCCACTTT.

V gene TRBV19 combines with J gene TRBJ2-2; TRBD1 aligns across 9 bases. Per the germline V gene, CDR1 is LNHDA and CDR2 is SQIVND (reference sequence). CDR3 size: 16 residues. V shed 9 bases and J 6 bases; nucleotides not matched to a gene: 14. CDR3 sequence: CASRHQTGGAAGELFF. In DNA form, the CDR3 reads TGTGCCAGCCGACATCAAACAGGGGGCGCAGCCGGGGAGCTGTTTTTT.

This chain links TRBV12-3 or TRBV12-4 with TRBJ2-1, with 11 bases identical to TRBD2. The CDR3 has 13 amino acids. V lost 8 bases and J lost 7; bases outside the gene matches: 4. The CDR3 loop reads CASLAGGINEQFF. CDR3 DNA: TGTGCCAGCCTAGCGGGAGGAATAAATGAGCAGTTCTTC.

The chain joins TRBV28 to TRBJ1-4; tentative D call: TRBD1 (5 bases). Deletions cut 6 bases from V and 7 bases from J, with 15 bases between. In germline, CDR1 is MDHEN, CDR2 SYDVKM. This CDR3 has 14 amino acids. CDR3 sequence (DNA): TGTGCCAGCAGCCGTGGACAAGTGGGTGAAAAACTGTTTTTT. As protein: CASSRGQVGEKLFF.

The chain combines TRBV7-7 with TRBJ2-1, with 8 bases fitting TRBD2. The V gene's germline CDR1 is SSHAT and CDR2 FNYEAQ (reference sequence). Trimming removed 0 bases from V and 0 bases from J; junction bases left unmatched: 1. The CDR3 covers 16 residues. CDR3: CASSLASGSSYNEQFF. As DNA, the CDR3 is TGTGCCAGCAGCTTAGCAAGCGGGAGCTCCTACAATGAGCAGTTCTTC.

This sequence joins TRBV30 and TRBJ1-5; 9 bases agree with TRBD1. The length of the CDR3 is 14 residues. The germline gives CDR1 GTSNPN, CDR2 SVGIG (reference sequence). V lost 2 bases to trimming and J lost 4 bases; unmatched junction nucleotides: 3. In DNA, the CDR3 is TGTGCCTGGAGTCAGGGGACAGGGAATCAGCCCCAGCATTTT. Amino acid sequence: CAWSQGTGNQPQHF.